This T cell receptor beta chain was retrieved from a study of T cells in Graves' hyperthyroidism and ophthalmopathy. Together with thyroid ultrasound, orbital computed tomography, serum thyroxine and TRAb, clinical symptoms were used for diagnoses. TCR beta CDR3 sequences were amplified from RNA transcripts. First-round RT-PCR with HTBI primers amplified the TCR CDR3 region. TCRdb independently ran MiXCR on the multiplex PCR reads; one entry per CDR3 protein. The table includes about 540,000 distinct CDR3 sequences, about half detected once. Germline V lookup: CDR1 SNHLY, CDR2 FYNNEI. This CDR3 is 13 amino acids long. V lost 4 bases, J lost 7 bases, and 14 bases lay in between.

The sequence derives from a woman aged 18-30 years with Graves' hyperthyroidism. The chain employs TRBV2 and TRBJ2-7; D is possibly TRBD1 (5 bases). Material for sequencing was peripheral blood or thyroid tissue (not recorded which). CDR3: CASSVNRSGEQYF. The CDR3 region has the DNA TGTGCCAGCAGTGTGAACAGGTCTGGGGAGCAGTACTTC.